This entry is about one T cell receptor beta chain. The CDR3 is made up of 16 amino acids. Germline V lookup: CDR1 LNHNV, CDR2 YYDKDF (reference sequence). The ends were cut back, 0 bases at V and 6 bases at J, with 17 bases in the middle. This table comes from immunoSEQ multiplex PCR, and its TCRdb copy is limited to in-frame clones, with some not included. The data hold 45,000 or so clones, with around 90% observed a single time. The sample originates from a study of T cell responses to AZD1222 COVID-19 vaccine. The specimen was peripheral blood, collected 28 days after the second AZD1222 dose. The source of this sequence is an adult who received the AZD1222 COVID-19 vaccine. V gene TRBV15 combines with J gene TRBJ1-2; D is possibly TRBD1 (6 bases). The CDR3: CATSRDWRGGADGYTF. CDR3 sequence (DNA): TGTGCCACCAGCAGAGATTGGAGGGGGGGCGCGGATGGCTACACCTTC.